This is a list of T cell receptor beta chains from one sample in a study of T cells in localized non-small cell lung cancer. Libraries were prepared by immunoSEQ multiplex PCR; TCRdb keeps only in-frame clonotypes and omits some of them. Here the sample spans about 48,000 clones, about 80% being singletons. The sample here was peripheral blood, taken before any cancer treatment. These receptor sequences come from a man aged 35-69 years with stage I squamous cell lung carcinoma. Both conserved end residues are part of each CDR3. D genes are given only for firm matches. Clone size is stated in some rows and not others, as once, few, many or a class when expanded.

d_call j_call clone_size v_call cdr3_aa cdr3_nt
NA TRBJ1-4 NA TRBV2 CATRDSGEKLFF TGTGCCACCCGGGATTCGGGCGAAAAACTGTTTTTT
NA TRBJ2-5 NA TRBV5-8 CASSLVWQGWNF TGTGCCAGCAGCTTGGTTTGGCAGGGGTGGAACTTC
NA TRBJ2-3 NA TRBV9 CASNTDTQYF TGTGCCAGCAACACAGATACGCAGTATTTT
NA TRBJ1-1 NA TRBV7-2 CASSLRGVREAFF TGTGCCAGCAGCTTGAGAGGTGTCCGTGAAGCTTTCTTT
NA TRBJ1-5 few TRBV6-1 CASSTSDTAPQHF TGTGCCAGCAGCACCTCAGACACGGCGCCCCAGCATTTT
NA TRBJ1-1 once TRBV28 CASSRGRDTEAFF TGTGCCAGCAGTCGAGGGAGGGACACTGAAGCTTTCTTT
NA TRBJ2-6 once TRBV5-1 CASSWSTSGANVLTF TGCGCCAGCAGCTGGAGCACCTCTGGGGCCAACGTCCTGACTTTC
NA TRBJ2-3 medium-sized TRBV5-4 CASSLMLRGVADTQYF TGTGCCAGCAGCTTGATGCTCAGGGGGGTTGCAGATACGCAGTATTTT
NA TRBJ1-2 few TRBV29-1 CSVLLTPRSGTF TGCAGCGTTCTACTAACCCCCCGCTCGGGTACCTTC
NA TRBJ2-7 NA TRBV5-6 CASSLPGTSYEQYF TGTGCCAGCAGCTTACCAGGGACTTCCTACGAGCAGTACTTC
NA TRBJ2-7 NA TRBV7-2 CASSLGGQRSHEQYF TGTGCCAGCAGCCTCGGGGGCCAGCGGAGCCACGAGCAGTACTTC
NA TRBJ2-7 NA TRBV6-1 CASRVYYEQYF TGTGCCAGCAGGGTCTACTACGAGCAGTACTTC
TRBD2 TRBJ2-3 NA TRBV7-9 CASSPGLAGVSNTDTQYF TGTGCCAGCAGCCCGGGACTAGCGGGGGTGTCTAACACAGATACGCAGTATTTT
NA TRBJ2-5 NA TRBV6-6 CASSLGRGSQETQYF TGTGCCAGCAGTTTGGGTAGGGGAAGCCAAGAGACCCAGTACTTC
NA TRBJ2-7 NA TRBV29-1 CSAGTPYEQYF TGCAGCGCCGGGACACCCTACGAGCAGTACTTC
NA TRBJ2-1 NA TRBV2 CASSELWEQFF TGTGCCAGCAGTGAACTGTGGGAGCAGTTCTTC
NA TRBJ1-5 NA TRBV6-1 CASSTSPQHF TGTGCCAGCAGTACCTCGCCCCAGCATTTT
NA TRBJ1-3 NA TRBV6-8 CANSGNTIYF TGTGCCAACTCTGGAAACACCATATATTTT
NA TRBJ1-5 NA TRBV6-1 CASSVGNQPQHF TGTGCCAGCAGTGTAGGCAATCAGCCCCAGCATTTT
TRBD2 TRBJ2-1 NA TRBV2 CASSARLATYNEQFF TGTGCCAGCAGTGCCCGACTAGCCACCTACAATGAGCAGTTCTTC
NA TRBJ1-2 NA TRBV4-1 CASSQESYSYGYTF TGCGCCAGCAGCCAAGAAAGCTACAGTTATGGCTACACCTTC
NA TRBJ1-2 NA TRBV27 CASSLRGIPGVYTF TGTGCCAGCAGTTTACGGGGCATACCCGGAGTCTACACCTTC
TRBD1 TRBJ2-3 NA TRBV28 CASRRQGTDTQYF TGTGCCAGCAGACGACAGGGGACAGATACGCAGTATTTT
TRBD2 TRBJ2-5 NA TRBV28 CASSFLAGTSGAETQYF TGTGCCAGCAGTTTTCTAGCGGGGACTTCCGGGGCAGAGACCCAGTACTTC
NA TRBJ2-3 NA TRBV11-3 CASSLGTGLTNTQYF TGTGCCAGCAGCTTAGGTACAGGACTCACAAATACGCAGTATTTT
NA TRBJ1-1 NA TRBV19 CASSIGQGSTEAFF TGTGCCAGTAGTATCGGTCAGGGAAGCACTGAAGCTTTCTTT
NA TRBJ1-5 NA TRBV2 CASSDNRRHQPQHF TGTGCCAGCAGTGATAACAGGCGACATCAGCCCCAGCATTTT
TRBD2 TRBJ2-5 NA TRBV28 CASSLLASGVQETQYF TGTGCCAGCAGTTTATTGGCTAGCGGGGTACAAGAGACCCAGTACTTC
NA TRBJ2-7 NA TRBV2 CASSDPGQELPEQYF TGTGCCAGCAGTGATCCGGGACAAGAGTTACCCGAGCAGTACTTC
TRBD1 TRBJ2-5 NA TRBV28 CASSLGGQYQETQYF TGTGCCAGCAGTTTAGGGGGACAGTACCAAGAGACCCAGTACTTC
NA TRBJ1-3 NA TRBV6-1 CASTVGNGNTIYF TGTGCCAGCACAGTAGGGAATGGAAACACCATATATTTT
TRBD2 TRBJ2-2 NA TRBV7-9 CASSLSSGRTGELFF TGTGCCAGCAGCTTATCTAGCGGGCGAACCGGGGAGCTGTTTTTT
TRBD2 TRBJ2-5 NA TRBV6-4 CASSDLRRHAGGQETQYF TGTGCCAGCAGCGATCTCCGCCGTCACGCGGGAGGCCAAGAGACCCAGTACTTC
NA TRBJ1-1 NA TRBV30 CAWSNPNTEAFF TGTGCCTGGAGTAATCCGAACACTGAAGCTTTCTTT
NA TRBJ1-2 NA TRBV2 CASSAGYGYTF TGTGCCAGCAGTGCGGGGTATGGCTACACCTTC
TRBD1 TRBJ1-1 few TRBV14 CASSHTGQENTEAFF TGTGCCAGCAGCCATACGGGACAGGAGAACACTGAAGCTTTCTTT
TRBD1 TRBJ2-7 NA TRBV5-4 CASSLSGQGYEQYF TGTGCCAGCAGCTTGAGTGGACAGGGCTACGAGCAGTACTTC
NA TRBJ1-1 few TRBV6-1 CASTLSNTEAFF TGTGCCAGCACCCTCAGTAACACTGAAGCTTTCTTT